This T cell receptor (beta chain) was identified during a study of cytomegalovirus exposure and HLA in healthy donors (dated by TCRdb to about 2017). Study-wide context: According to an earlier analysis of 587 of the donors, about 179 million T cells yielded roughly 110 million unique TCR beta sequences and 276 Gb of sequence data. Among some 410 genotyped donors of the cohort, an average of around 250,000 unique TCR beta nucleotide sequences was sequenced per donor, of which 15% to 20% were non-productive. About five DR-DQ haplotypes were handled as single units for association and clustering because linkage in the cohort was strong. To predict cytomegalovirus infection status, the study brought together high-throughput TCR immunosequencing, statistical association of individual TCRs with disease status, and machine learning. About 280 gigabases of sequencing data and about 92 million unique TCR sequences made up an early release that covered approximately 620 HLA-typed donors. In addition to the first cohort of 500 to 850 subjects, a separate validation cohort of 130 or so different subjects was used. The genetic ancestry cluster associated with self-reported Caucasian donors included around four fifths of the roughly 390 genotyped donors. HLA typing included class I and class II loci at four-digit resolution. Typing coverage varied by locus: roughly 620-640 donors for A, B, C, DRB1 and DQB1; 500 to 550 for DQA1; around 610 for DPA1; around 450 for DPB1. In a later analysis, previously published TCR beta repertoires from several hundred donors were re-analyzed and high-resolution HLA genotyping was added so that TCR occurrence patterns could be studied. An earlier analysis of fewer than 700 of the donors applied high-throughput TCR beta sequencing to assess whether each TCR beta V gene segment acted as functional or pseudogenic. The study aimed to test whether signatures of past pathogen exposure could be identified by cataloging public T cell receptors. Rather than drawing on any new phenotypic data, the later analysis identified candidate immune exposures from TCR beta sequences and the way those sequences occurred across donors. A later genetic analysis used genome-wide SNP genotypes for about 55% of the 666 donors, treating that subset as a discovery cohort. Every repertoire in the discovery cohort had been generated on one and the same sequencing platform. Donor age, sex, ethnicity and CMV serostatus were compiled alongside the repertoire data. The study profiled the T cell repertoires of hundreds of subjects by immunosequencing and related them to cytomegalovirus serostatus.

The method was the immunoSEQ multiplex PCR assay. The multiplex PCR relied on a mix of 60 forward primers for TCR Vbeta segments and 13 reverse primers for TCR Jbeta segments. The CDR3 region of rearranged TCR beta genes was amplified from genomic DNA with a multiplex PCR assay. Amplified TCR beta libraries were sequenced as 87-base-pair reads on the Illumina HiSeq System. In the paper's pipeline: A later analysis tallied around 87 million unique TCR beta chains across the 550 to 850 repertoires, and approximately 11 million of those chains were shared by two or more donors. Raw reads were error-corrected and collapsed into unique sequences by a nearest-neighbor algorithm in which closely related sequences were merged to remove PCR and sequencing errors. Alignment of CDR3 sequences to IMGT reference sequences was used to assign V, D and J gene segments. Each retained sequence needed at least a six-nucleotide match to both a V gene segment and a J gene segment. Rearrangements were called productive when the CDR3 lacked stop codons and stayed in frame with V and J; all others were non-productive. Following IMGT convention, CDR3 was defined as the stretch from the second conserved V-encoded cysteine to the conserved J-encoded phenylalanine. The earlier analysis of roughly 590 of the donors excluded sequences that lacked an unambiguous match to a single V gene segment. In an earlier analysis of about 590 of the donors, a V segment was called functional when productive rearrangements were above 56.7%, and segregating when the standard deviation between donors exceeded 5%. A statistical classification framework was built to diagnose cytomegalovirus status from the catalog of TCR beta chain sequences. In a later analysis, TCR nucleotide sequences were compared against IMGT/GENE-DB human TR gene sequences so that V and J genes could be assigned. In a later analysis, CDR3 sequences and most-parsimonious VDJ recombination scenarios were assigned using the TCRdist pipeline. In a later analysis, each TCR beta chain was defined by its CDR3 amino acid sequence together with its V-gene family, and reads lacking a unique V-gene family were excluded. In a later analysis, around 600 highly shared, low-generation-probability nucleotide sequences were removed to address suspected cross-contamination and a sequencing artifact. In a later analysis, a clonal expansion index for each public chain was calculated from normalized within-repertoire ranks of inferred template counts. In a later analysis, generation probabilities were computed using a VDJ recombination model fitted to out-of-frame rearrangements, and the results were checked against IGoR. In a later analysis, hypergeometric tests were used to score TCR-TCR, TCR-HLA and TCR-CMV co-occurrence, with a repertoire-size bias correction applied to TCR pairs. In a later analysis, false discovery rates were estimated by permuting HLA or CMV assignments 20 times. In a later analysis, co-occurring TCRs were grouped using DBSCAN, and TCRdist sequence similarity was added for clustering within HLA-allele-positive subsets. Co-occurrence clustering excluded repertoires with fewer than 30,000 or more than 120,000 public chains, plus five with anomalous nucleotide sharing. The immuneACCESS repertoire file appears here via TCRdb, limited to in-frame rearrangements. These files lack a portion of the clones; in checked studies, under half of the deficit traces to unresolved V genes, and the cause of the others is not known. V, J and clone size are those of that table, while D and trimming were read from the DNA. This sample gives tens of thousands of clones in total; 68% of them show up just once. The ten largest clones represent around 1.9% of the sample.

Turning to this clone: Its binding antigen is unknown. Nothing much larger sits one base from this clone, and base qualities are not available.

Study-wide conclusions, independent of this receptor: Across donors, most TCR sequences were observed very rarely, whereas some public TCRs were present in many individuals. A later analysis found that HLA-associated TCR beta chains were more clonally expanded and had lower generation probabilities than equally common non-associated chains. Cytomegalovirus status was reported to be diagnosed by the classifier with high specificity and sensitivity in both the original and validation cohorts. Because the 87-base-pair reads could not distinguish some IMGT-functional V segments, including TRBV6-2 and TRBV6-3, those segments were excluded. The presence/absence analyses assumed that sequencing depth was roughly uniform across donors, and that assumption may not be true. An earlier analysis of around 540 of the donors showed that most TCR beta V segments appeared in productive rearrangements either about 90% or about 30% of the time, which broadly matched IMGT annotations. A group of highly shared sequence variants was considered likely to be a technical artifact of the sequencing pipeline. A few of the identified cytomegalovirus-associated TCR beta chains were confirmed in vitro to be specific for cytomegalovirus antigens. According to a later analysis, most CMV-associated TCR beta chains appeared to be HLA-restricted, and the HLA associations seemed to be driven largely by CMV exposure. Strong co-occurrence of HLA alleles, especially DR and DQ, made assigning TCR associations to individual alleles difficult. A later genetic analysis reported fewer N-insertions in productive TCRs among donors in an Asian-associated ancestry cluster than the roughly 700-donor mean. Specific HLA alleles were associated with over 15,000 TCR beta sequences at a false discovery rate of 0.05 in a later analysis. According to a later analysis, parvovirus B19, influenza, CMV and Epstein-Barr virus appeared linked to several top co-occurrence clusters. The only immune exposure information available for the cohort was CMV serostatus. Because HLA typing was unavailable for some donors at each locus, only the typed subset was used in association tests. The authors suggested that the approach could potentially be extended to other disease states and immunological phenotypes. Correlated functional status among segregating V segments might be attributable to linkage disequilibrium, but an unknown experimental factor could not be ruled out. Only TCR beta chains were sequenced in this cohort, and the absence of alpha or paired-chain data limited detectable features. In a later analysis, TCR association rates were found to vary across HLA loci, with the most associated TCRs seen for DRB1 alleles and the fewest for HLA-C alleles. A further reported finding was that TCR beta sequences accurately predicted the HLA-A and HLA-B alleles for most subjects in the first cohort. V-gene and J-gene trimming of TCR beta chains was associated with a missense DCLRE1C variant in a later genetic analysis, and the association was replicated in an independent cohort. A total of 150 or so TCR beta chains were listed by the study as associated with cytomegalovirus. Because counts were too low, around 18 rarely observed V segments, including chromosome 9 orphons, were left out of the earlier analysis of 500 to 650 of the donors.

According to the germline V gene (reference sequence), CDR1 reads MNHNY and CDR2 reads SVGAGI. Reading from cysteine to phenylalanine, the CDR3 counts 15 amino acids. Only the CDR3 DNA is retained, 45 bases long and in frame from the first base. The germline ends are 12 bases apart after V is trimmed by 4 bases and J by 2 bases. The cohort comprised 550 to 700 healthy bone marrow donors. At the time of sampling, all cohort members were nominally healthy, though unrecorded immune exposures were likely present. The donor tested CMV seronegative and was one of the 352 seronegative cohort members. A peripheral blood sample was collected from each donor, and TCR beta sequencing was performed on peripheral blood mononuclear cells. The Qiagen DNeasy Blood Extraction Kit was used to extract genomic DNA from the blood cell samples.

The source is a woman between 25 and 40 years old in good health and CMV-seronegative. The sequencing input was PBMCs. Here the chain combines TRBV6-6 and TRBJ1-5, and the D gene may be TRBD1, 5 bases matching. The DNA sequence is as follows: TGTGCCAGCAGTTCCGGGGGGAATGGCAATCAGCCCCAGCATTTT. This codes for CASSSGGNGNQPQHF.